These T cell receptor beta chains were read from a single sample in a study of control samples from healthy donors and cancer patients. The data were produced by immunoSEQ multiplex PCR, yet TCRdb's version contains in-frame clones alone and is incomplete. The table records 120,000 or so clones, around 86% of them present only once. Input material: blood. Every receptor here comes from a man in his forties in good health. CDR3s include the opening cysteine and the closing phenylalanine or tryptophan. A D gene is named only where the DNA matches it firmly. Expanded clones get a size class; other rows say once, few or many, or leave the size out.

>TRBV19|TRBD2|15|TRBJ2-3|-
CASSEGTGAGDTQYF
TGTGCCAGTAGTGAGGGGACGGGAGCGGGGGATACGCAGTATTTT
>TRBV19|-|15|TRBJ1-5|-
CASSWAGGSNQPQHF
TGTGCCAGTAGTTGGGCAGGTGGGAGCAATCAGCCCCAGCATTTT
>TRBV18|-|15|TRBJ2-7|few
CASSPYRDTHYEQYF
TGTGCCAGCTCACCTTACAGGGACACCCACTACGAGCAGTACTTC
>TRBV19|TRBD1|16|TRBJ1-4|once
CASRPRGIATNEKLFF
TGTGCCAGCCGGCCCAGGGGGATCGCAACTAATGAAAAACTGTTTTTT
>TRBV9|-|14|TRBJ1-1|-
CASSVAGPNTEAFF
TGTGCCAGCAGCGTAGCAGGGCCGAACACTGAAGCTTTCTTT
>TRBV18|TRBD1|13|TRBJ2-5|-
CASSGGQQETQYF
TGTGCCAGCTCAGGGGGACAGCAAGAGACCCAGTACTTC
>TRBV6-2/TRBV6-3|TRBD1|11|TRBJ2-1|-
CASSYDRAQFF
TGTGCCAGCAGTTACGACAGGGCCCAGTTCTTC
>TRBV7-9|TRBD1|18|TRBJ1-3|-
CASSIRWDRSLSGNTIYF
TGTGCCAGCAGCATTAGGTGGGACAGATCTCTCTCTGGAAACACCATATATTTT
>TRBV12-3/TRBV12-4|-|12|TRBJ1-5|-
CASSFGNQPQHF
TGTGCCAGCAGTTTCGGCAATCAGCCCCAGCATTTT
>TRBV30|TRBD1|12|TRBJ2-5|-
CAWNRGLETQYF
TGTGCCTGGAACAGGGGGCTGGAGACCCAGTACTTC
>TRBV9|TRBD1|12|TRBJ2-7|-
CATPGQGIEQYF
TGTGCCACGCCGGGACAGGGAATCGAGCAGTACTTC
>TRBV7-6|-|14|TRBJ2-7|few
CASSQTGGGYEQYF
TGTGCCAGCAGCCAAACCGGGGGAGGCTACGAGCAGTACTTC
>TRBV4-3|-|14|TRBJ1-1|-
CASSQQQGVTEAFF
TGCGCCAGCAGCCAACAACAGGGTGTCACTGAAGCTTTCTTT
>TRBV7-3|TRBD2|16|TRBJ2-5|few
CASSPSGSGRGETQYF
TGTGCCAGCAGCCCGTCGGGTAGCGGGAGGGGAGAGACCCAGTACTTC
>TRBV7-8|-|14|TRBJ2-5|few
CASSYPSAQETQYF
TGTGCCAGCAGTTACCCTAGCGCACAAGAGACCCAGTACTTC
>TRBV5-4|-|11|TRBJ2-1|-
CASSLQGEQFF
TGTGCCAGCAGCTTGCAGGGGGAGCAGTTCTTC
>TRBV6-5|TRBD2|14|TRBJ2-2|-
CASSSGGETGELFF
TGTGCCAGCTCTAGCGGGGGGGAAACCGGGGAGCTGTTTTTT
>TRBV11-3|-|11|TRBJ1-1|-
CASGRHSEAFF
TGTGCCAGCGGCCGACACTCTGAAGCTTTCTTT
>TRBV3-1/TRBV3-2|-|16|TRBJ1-6|-
CASSQRSRDLGSPLHF
TGTGCCAGCAGCCAACGCAGCCGGGACCTCGGGTCACCCCTCCACTTT
>TRBV15|-|14|TRBJ2-5|-
CATSLGGGSKTQYF
TGTGCCACCAGCCTTGGAGGGGGGAGTAAGACCCAGTACTTC
>TRBV7-9|TRBD1|14|TRBJ1-6|-
CASSLGTGGSPLHF
TGTGCCAGCAGCCTCGGGACAGGGGGATCACCCCTCCACTTT
>TRBV9|TRBD2|14|TRBJ2-3|-
CASSQSGGTDTQYF
TGTGCCAGCAGTCAGAGCGGGGGCACAGATACGCAGTATTTT
>TRBV4-3|TRBD1|17|TRBJ1-2|few
CASSQGPEDRGRGGYTF
TGCGCCAGCAGCCAAGGCCCTGAGGACAGGGGCCGGGGAGGCTACACCTTC
>TRBV24-1|-|15|TRBJ2-1|-
CATSDLPTRSNEQFF
TGTGCCACCAGTGATTTGCCGACTAGAAGCAATGAGCAGTTCTTC
>TRBV6-5|TRBD1|14|TRBJ1-2|-
CASSTGQALRGYTF
TGTGCCAGCAGTACGGGACAGGCACTGAGGGGCTACACCTTC
>TRBV6-5|TRBD2|15|TRBJ2-5|-
CASNRLAGDRETQYF
TGTGCCAGCAATAGGTTAGCGGGGGATCGAGAGACCCAGTACTTC
>TRBV7-3|TRBD1|14|TRBJ1-1|-
CASSLRQGGTEAFF
TGTGCCAGCAGCCTACGACAGGGGGGCACTGAAGCTTTCTTT
>TRBV10-2|-|15|TRBJ2-7|-
CASKSSQVPFYEQYF
TGCGCCAGCAAAAGTAGCCAGGTCCCTTTTTACGAGCAGTACTTC
>TRBV7-8|-|15|TRBJ2-3|-
CASSRGISSTDTQYF
TGTGCCAGCAGCCGAGGGATCAGTAGCACAGATACGCAGTATTTT
>TRBV11-2|TRBD2|15|TRBJ2-3|-
CASSPGLAVTDTQYF
TGTGCCAGCAGCCCGGGACTAGCGGTTACAGATACGCAGTATTTT
>TRBV3-1/TRBV3-2|TRBD2|17|TRBJ2-1|once
CASSQDSRGGPYNEQFF
TGTGCCAGCAGCCAAGATTCTCGGGGGGGGCCCTACAATGAGCAGTTCTTC
>TRBV29-1|TRBD1|14|TRBJ1-1|-
CSGHRGGMNTEAFF
TGCAGCGGCCACAGGGGGGGAATGAACACTGAAGCTTTCTTT
>TRBV4-1|TRBD1|17|TRBJ1-2|once
CASSQVWAGGIRYGYTF
TGCGCCAGCAGCCAAGTCTGGGCAGGGGGCATCAGATATGGCTACACCTTC
>TRBV6-6|TRBD1|15|TRBJ1-2|-
CASSNGQGRENGYTF
TGTGCCAGCAGTAACGGACAGGGAAGAGAAAATGGCTACACCTTC
>TRBV7-2|-|14|TRBJ1-4|-
CASSPGTGYEKLFF
TGTGCCAGCAGCCCCGGGACCGGGTATGAAAAACTGTTTTTT
>TRBV15|-|15|TRBJ2-7|-
CATSRDRSRSYEQYF
TGTGCCACCAGCAGAGATCGCAGCCGAAGCTACGAGCAGTACTTC
>TRBV9|-|15|TRBJ2-6|-
CASSPQGSGANVLTF
TGTGCCAGCAGCCCCCAGGGCTCTGGGGCCAACGTCCTGACTTTC
>TRBV23-1|-|15|TRBJ1-3|-
CASSHFRTEEVTIYF
TGCGCCAGCAGTCACTTCAGGACAGAGGAAGTCACCATATATTTT
>TRBV9|-|13|TRBJ2-5|-
CASSVSGGETQYF
TGTGCCAGCAGCGTATCTGGGGGAGAGACCCAGTACTTC
>TRBV30|-|11|TRBJ1-4|-
CAWSRNEKLFF
TGTGCCTGGAGTCGAAATGAAAAACTGTTTTTT
>TRBV9|TRBD1|14|TRBJ1-1|-
CASSVGTGNTEAFF
TGTGCCAGCAGCGTGGGGACAGGGAACACTGAAGCTTTCTTT
>TRBV19|-|14|TRBJ1-5|once
CASSMGQRHQPQHF
TGTGCCAGTAGTATGGGGCAACGCCATCAGCCCCAGCATTTT
>TRBV5-1|TRBD1|15|TRBJ2-1|-
CASSDRGQTYNEQFF
TGCGCCAGCAGCGACAGGGGGCAGACCTACAATGAGCAGTTCTTC
>TRBV13|-|13|TRBJ2-5|-
CASSPTSWGTQYF
TGTGCCAGCAGCCCCACTAGCTGGGGGACCCAGTACTTC
>TRBV24-1|TRBD2|16|TRBJ2-3|-
CATSDPLGGGPDTQYF
TGTGCCACCAGTGATCCCCTGGGGGGGGGACCAGATACGCAGTATTTT
>TRBV6-6|-|14|TRBJ2-1|-
CASIPGDGGNEQFF
TGTGCCAGCATCCCAGGGGATGGGGGCAATGAGCAGTTCTTC
>TRBV3-1/TRBV3-2|-|12|TRBJ2-3|-
CASSLLGNTQYF
TGTGCCAGCAGCCTACTAGGGAATACGCAGTATTTT
>TRBV21-1|-|15|TRBJ2-3|-
CARPDTSGGTDTQYF
TGTGCCAGGCCAGACACTAGCGGGGGAACAGATACGCAGTATTTT
>TRBV14|-|15|TRBJ1-2|-
CASSQGGARLYGYTF
TGTGCCAGCAGCCAAGGGGGGGCCAGGCTCTATGGCTACACCTTC
>TRBV2|-|13|TRBJ1-5|many
CASSDNDYQPQHF
TGTGCCAGCAGTGATAACGATTATCAGCCCCAGCATTTT